Sequencing of this T cell receptor (delta chain) was carried out in a study of γδ T cells in repeated Plasmodium falciparum infection (dated by TCRdb to the early 2020s). Looking at the study overall: The natural-infection arm enrolled Malian children exposed to intense seasonal malaria transmission and compared the Malian children with Australian children matched for age and gender. Several malaria-naive U.S. adults underwent four controlled human malaria infections by bites from P. falciparum NF54-infected Anopheles stephensi mosquitoes over about 600 days. Samples from controlled-infection subjects were taken at baseline, just before selected infections, and 21 days after each infection. Malian gammadelta TCR repertoires were analysed cross-sectionally during no-transmission periods and were analysed longitudinally across acute febrile malaria episodes. The study looked at how repeated Plasmodium falciparum infection shapes the human gammadelta T cell repertoire, using both natural infection in Mali and controlled human malaria infection.

For bulk TCR repertoire analysis, Vgamma9/Vdelta2+ and Vdelta2-negative gammadelta T cell populations were flow-sorted out of peripheral blood mononuclear cells. This clone was seen more than once but under ten times. The target of this receptor is not known. The TCRdb protein, from a much larger clone, departs from this DNA's translation at residue 18, likely by read error; the protein shown derives from the DNA. The library was built by means of multiplex PCR. The sequencing machine was an Illumina MiSeq. Every sorted gammadelta T cell sample had both its TCR gamma (TRG) and TCR delta (TRD) chains sequenced. The source study handled its data this way. The repertoire analyses used clonotype tree plots, the accumulated frequency of the top 20 clonotypes, and diversity index (DI) and D75 metrics. Clones were re-identified by TCRdb from the public reads with CATT, and rows with the same DNA were merged. TCRdb, not the authors, supplied the V and J calls. The sample yields under 50,000 delta-chain clones; about 1.5% were counted once. The ten largest clones add up to about 8.3% of the sample.

The germline V gene specifies TSWWSYY as CDR1 and QGS as CDR2. The CDR3, from cysteine to phenylalanine, totals 26 residues. Only the CDR3 DNA stays, 78 bases, in frame from base 1. Trimming leaves V shorter by 0 bases and J shorter by 0 bases, with the junction holding 29 bases beyond the gene matches. Findings and caveats that apply to the study as a whole: Vgamma9/Vdelta2+ TCR repertoires kept a highly stable polyclonal repertoire across time and infection, and many TCRgamma sequences overlapped between individuals. Generalizability was limited because the Malian cohort was drawn from a small rural village of predominantly one ethnic group. Compared with the repertoires of Australian children, the Vdelta2-negative gammadelta TCR repertoires of Malian children appeared more clonally expanded, less diverse and less shared. Analysis of inter-individual variability in gammadelta T cell responses was limited by the small size of the controlled-infection cohort. In Vdelta2-negative, largely Vdelta1+, gammadelta TCR repertoires, repeated controlled infections appeared to drive waves of new clonotype selection.

Sequenced: gamma-delta T cells from blood. The rearrangement joined TRDV1 to TRDJ2; 9 central bases correspond to TRDD3. Because TCRdb records no J gene, it was assigned here through a match of the DNA to germline. The source is a pool of human donors (malaria-infected and uninfected, not separated). The CDR3 corresponds to CALGELGWTKFLSDWGRRTLTAQLFF. The bases are TGTGCTCTTGGGGAACTAGGATGGACAAAGTTCCTATCGGACTGGGGGAGACGAACTTTGACAGCACAACTCTTCTTT.